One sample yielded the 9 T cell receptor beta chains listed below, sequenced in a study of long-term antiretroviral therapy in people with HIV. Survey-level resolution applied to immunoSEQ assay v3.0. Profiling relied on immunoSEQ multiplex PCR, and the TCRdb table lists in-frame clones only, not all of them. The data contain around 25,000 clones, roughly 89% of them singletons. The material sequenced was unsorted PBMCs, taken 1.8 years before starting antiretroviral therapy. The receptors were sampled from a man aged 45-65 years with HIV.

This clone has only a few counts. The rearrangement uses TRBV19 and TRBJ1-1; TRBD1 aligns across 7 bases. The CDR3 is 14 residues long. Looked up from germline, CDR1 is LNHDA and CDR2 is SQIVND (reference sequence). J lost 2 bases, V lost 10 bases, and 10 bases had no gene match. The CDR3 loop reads CATKGRGRNTEAFF. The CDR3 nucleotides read TGTGCCACGAAGGGCAGGGGGAGAAACACTGAAGCTTTCTTT.

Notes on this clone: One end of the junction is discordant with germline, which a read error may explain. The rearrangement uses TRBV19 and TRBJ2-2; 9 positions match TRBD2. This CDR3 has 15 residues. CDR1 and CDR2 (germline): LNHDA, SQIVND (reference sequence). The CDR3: CASSIGLANAGELFF. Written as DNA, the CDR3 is TGTGCCAGTAGTATCGGACTAGCGAACGCCGGGGAGCTGTTTTTT.

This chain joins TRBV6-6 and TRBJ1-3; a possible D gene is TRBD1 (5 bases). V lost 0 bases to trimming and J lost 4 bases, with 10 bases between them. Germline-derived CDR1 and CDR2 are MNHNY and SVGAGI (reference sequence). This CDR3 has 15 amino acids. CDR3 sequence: CASSYSLGDGNTIYF. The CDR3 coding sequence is TGTGCCAGCAGTTACTCGCTGGGGGACGGAAACACCATATATTTT.

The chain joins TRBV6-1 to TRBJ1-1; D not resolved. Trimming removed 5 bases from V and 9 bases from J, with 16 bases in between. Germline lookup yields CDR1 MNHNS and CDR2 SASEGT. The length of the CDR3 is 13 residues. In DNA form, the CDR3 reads TGTGCCAGCAGTCAATTTCGTGAGACCAAAGCTTTCTTT. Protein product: CASSQFRETKAFF.

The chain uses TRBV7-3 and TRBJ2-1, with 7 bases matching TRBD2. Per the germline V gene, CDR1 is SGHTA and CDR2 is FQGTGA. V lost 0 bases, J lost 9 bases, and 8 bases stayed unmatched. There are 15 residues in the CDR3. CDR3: CASSLTSTSYSEQFF. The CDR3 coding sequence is TGTGCCAGCAGCTTAACCTCGACTAGCTATAGTGAGCAGTTCTTC.

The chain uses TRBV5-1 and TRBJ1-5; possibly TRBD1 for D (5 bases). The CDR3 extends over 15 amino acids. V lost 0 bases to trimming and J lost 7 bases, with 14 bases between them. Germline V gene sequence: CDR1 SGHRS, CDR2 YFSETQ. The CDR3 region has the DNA TGCGCCAGCAGCTTGGACCGAGGGGACGGGCAGCCCCAGCATTTT. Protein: CASSLDRGDGQPQHF.

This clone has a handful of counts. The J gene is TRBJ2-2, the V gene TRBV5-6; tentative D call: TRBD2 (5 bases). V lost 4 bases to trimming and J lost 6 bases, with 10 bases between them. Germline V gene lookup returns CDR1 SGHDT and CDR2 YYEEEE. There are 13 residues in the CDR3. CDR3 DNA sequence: TGTGCCAGCAGCCCGGGAAGGCCCGGGGAGCTGTTTTTT. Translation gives CASSPGRPGELFF. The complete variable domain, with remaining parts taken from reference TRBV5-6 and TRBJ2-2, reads DAGVTQSPTHLIKTRGQQVTLRCSPKSGHDTVSWYQQALGQGPQFIFQYYEEEERQRGNFPDRFSGHQFPNYSSELNVNALLLGDSALYLCASSPGRPGELFFGEGSRLTVL.

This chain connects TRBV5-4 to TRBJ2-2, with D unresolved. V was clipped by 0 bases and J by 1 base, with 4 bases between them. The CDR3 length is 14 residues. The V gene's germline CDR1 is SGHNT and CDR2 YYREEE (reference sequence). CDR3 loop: CASSLERNTGELFF. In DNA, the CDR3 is TGTGCCAGCAGCTTGGAGAGGAACACCGGGGAGCTGTTTTTT.

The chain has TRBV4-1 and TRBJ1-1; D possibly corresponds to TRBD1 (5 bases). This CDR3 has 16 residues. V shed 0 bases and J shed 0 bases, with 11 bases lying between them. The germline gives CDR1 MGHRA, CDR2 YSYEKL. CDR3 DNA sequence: TGCGCCAGCAGCCAAGAAGCGGGACTGCTGAACACTGAAGCTTTCTTT. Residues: CASSQEAGLLNTEAFF.